A selection of T cell receptor beta chains follows, all from one sample in a study of chronic HIV infection and antiretroviral therapy. MiXCR, run by TCRdb on the 5' RACE reads, gives a single entry per CDR3 protein. Among about 38,000 distinct CDR3 sequences, 8.2% were seen once, and the ten largest hold 2.5% to 3.5%. Sequencing was carried out using peripheral blood. The receptors were sampled from an adult who had HIV and had not received antiretroviral therapy, or was an uninfected healthy control (not recorded which). CDR3s include the opening cysteine and the closing phenylalanine or tryptophan. Each record gives: J gene, V gene, CDR3 protein.

>TRBJ2-3|TRBV28
CASSRAGEADTQYF
>TRBJ1-5|TRBV7-2
CASSYIHGQPQHF
>TRBJ1-2|TRBV7-8
CASSFNRDSYGYTF
>TRBJ1-1|TRBV28
CASSLVRQGSEAFF
>TRBJ2-1|TRBV20-1
CSASEGGSGRTPYNEQFF
>TRBJ2-1|TRBV25-1
CASSGDYSSYNEQFF
>TRBJ1-3|TRBV29-1
CSVRTAGNTIYF
>TRBJ1-2|TRBV5-1
CASSLSNGANYGYTF
>TRBJ2-7|TRBV27
CAVRSYEQYF
>TRBJ2-1|TRBV5-6
CASSLEQGEIHNEQFF
>TRBJ2-3|TRBV7-9
CASSLPSGDSDTQYF
>TRBJ2-2|TRBV13
CASSVKSGVPLNTGELFF
>TRBJ2-7|TRBV5-5
CASSLTGQGFYEQYF
>TRBJ2-5|TRBV29-1
CSVVRETQYF
>TRBJ2-7|TRBV29-1
CSVDEGAGEQYF
>TRBJ2-7|TRBV10-3
CAISDPGLSYEQYF
>TRBJ2-7|TRBV28
CASSGLVVYEQYF
>TRBJ1-6|TRBV27
CASSLESSSYNSPLHF
>TRBJ2-5|TRBV29-1
CSVGTDQETQYF
>TRBJ1-2|TRBV7-7
CASSLASYGYTF
>TRBJ2-7|TRBV28
CASSLDTSGRPYEQYF
>TRBJ2-7|TRBV20-1
CSALVSADEQYF